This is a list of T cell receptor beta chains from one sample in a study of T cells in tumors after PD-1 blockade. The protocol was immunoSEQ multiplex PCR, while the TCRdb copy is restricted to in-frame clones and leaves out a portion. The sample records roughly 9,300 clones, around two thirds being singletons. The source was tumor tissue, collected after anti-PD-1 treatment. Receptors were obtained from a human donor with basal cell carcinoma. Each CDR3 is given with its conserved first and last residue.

CASSYGQGMGEKLFF	TRBJ1-4	TRBV5-1	15
CASSPADNSPLHF	TRBJ1-6	TRBV5-1	13
CASSLVGGSDTQYF	TRBJ2-3	TRBV7-9	14
CASSSVYGYTF	TRBJ1-2	TRBV6-5	11
CASSQTGNNSPLHF	TRBJ1-6	TRBV9	14
CASSPAGGRGQPQHF	TRBJ1-5	TRBV3-1/TRBV3-2	15
CASSPRDGQNIQYF	TRBJ2-4	TRBV27	14
CATRPAGRTEKLFF	TRBJ1-4	TRBV24-1	14
CASSQGTGNYGYTF	TRBJ1-2	TRBV6-5	14
CASSLAGNHEQYF	TRBJ2-7	TRBV5-1	13
CASRLGTSGLNEQYF	TRBJ2-7	TRBV10-2	15
CASSPIRGANGNTIYF	TRBJ1-3	TRBV18	16
CASSWAGGRTQETQYF	TRBJ2-5	TRBV5-5	16
CASSQDIGRNEQFF	TRBJ2-1	TRBV14	14
CASSRGTGVEKLFF	TRBJ1-4	TRBV6-5	14
CASSDSGGASEQFF	TRBJ2-1	TRBV6-4	14
CASSRGGQETQYF	TRBJ2-5	TRBV5-1	13
CASSSGTGPYTF	TRBJ1-2	TRBV7-9	12
CSARGAHEAFF	TRBJ1-1	TRBV20-1	11
CASSSTGAATNEKLFF	TRBJ1-4	TRBV7-2	16
CASSLSGAGANVLTF	TRBJ2-6	TRBV7-8	15
CASSRDREAFF	TRBJ1-1	TRBV9	11
CASLISGANTGELFF	TRBJ2-2	TRBV6-6	15
CASSPGTGSNQPQHF	TRBJ1-5	TRBV5-1	15
CASSLLVNTEAFF	TRBJ1-1	TRBV27	13
CASRTGTGGAYEQYF	TRBJ2-7	TRBV6-5	15
CASSQSINLGETQYF	TRBJ2-5	TRBV14	15
CASSSNRQGTNGYTF	TRBJ1-2	TRBV11-3	15
CASSTLEGTSYEQYF	TRBJ2-7	TRBV6-2/TRBV6-3	15
CASSLIPGNTGELFF	TRBJ2-2	TRBV7-3	15
CASSLGRTGNTEAFF	TRBJ1-1	TRBV5-1	15
CASSLERDTEAFF	TRBJ1-1	TRBV7-2	13
CASTRGGQFNEKLFF	TRBJ1-4	TRBV7-9	15